This TCR beta chain comes out of a study of T cells in Graves' hyperthyroidism and ophthalmopathy. Study background: Peripheral blood was secured at the point of initial diagnosis, before any treatment. Study-wide findings and caveats: Through a model of 13 V-J features, ophthalmopathy was separated from stable hyperthyroidism. Most clonotypes expanded in thyroid above 0.001 were likewise present in blood. The model made its ophthalmopathy prediction, and onset followed a median approximately six months later.

This clonotype was counted at least ten times. The antigen is unknown. The ends lost 4 bases at V and 6 bases at J; junction bases unmatched: 8. This CDR3 comprises 14 residues. The germline V gene has CDR1 MNHEY and CDR2 SVGAGI. TCR beta CDR3 regions were amplified from RNA. The HTBI primer set was used in a first-round RT-PCR of the TCR CDR3. TCRdb reprocessed the multiplex PCR reads via MiXCR and lists one record per CDR3 protein. The data show some 400,000 distinct CDR3 sequences, with over 15% seen just once and 3% to 4% held by the top ten. The sequence was collected from a woman aged 18-29 years with Graves' hyperthyroidism. V usage is TRBV6-5 and J usage is TRBJ2-5; 7 bases fit TRBD1. Material for sequencing was blood. The CDR3 here is CASSFGQGEKTQYF. CDR3 in DNA: TGTGCCAGCAGTTTCGGCCAGGGGGAAAAGACCCAGTACTTC.